A selection of T cell receptor beta chains follows, all from one sample in a study of cytomegalovirus exposure and HLA in healthy donors. The repertoire was sequenced with immunoSEQ multiplex PCR; TCRdb's copy has only in-frame clones and lacks some. The repertoire holds some 250,000 clones, with about 80% as singletons. The specimen sequenced was PBMCs. The receptor source for this set is a woman aged 40 to 50 in good health and CMV-seropositive. Both conserved end residues are part of each CDR3. Fields, in order: CDR3 DNA, CDR3 protein, V gene, CDR3 length, clone size, J gene, D gene. A D gene is named only where the DNA matches it firmly. Clone size, where shown, is once, few, many, or a class for clones that have expanded.

CDR3 DNA: TGTTCCAGCAGCTCTTCGGTGGAAAAACTGTTTTTT
CDR3 protein: CSSSSSVEKLFF
V gene: TRBV7-9
CDR3 length: 12
clone size: .
J gene: TRBJ1-4
D gene: .

CDR3 DNA: TGTGCCAGCAGCTTAGAATACAGAAAGCAGTATTTT
CDR3 protein: CASSLEYRKQYF
V gene: TRBV7-9
CDR3 length: 12
clone size: once
J gene: TRBJ2-3
D gene: .

CDR3 DNA: TGTGCCATCCCCGGAGGCGAATACGAGCAGTACTTC
CDR3 protein: CAIPGGEYEQYF
V gene: TRBV19
CDR3 length: 12
clone size: .
J gene: TRBJ2-7
D gene: .

CDR3 DNA: TGTGCCAGCAGCCAAGATCGGAGGGAAGTTGGCGAGCAGTACTTC
CDR3 protein: CASSQDRREVGEQYF
V gene: TRBV4-2
CDR3 length: 15
clone size: .
J gene: TRBJ2-7
D gene: .

CDR3 DNA: TGCGCCAGCAGCCAAGATCGCCGGGGTTGGAACACTGAAGCTTTCTTT
CDR3 protein: CASSQDRRGWNTEAFF
V gene: TRBV4-3
CDR3 length: 16
clone size: .
J gene: TRBJ1-1
D gene: .

CDR3 DNA: TGTGCCAGCAGCTTGGGCAGGGGGCAGTATGAGCAGTTCTTC
CDR3 protein: CASSLGRGQYEQFF
V gene: TRBV5-5
CDR3 length: 14
clone size: .
J gene: TRBJ2-1
D gene: TRBD1

CDR3 DNA: TGCGCCAGCAGCTCGGGTGGTGTCACAGATACGCAGTATTTT
CDR3 protein: CASSSGGVTDTQYF
V gene: TRBV5-1
CDR3 length: 14
clone size: .
J gene: TRBJ2-3
D gene: .

CDR3 DNA: TGCGCCAGCAGCCCCTGGGGGGGCAGCTCCTACAATGAGCAGTTCTTC
CDR3 protein: CASSPWGGSSYNEQFF
V gene: TRBV4-1
CDR3 length: 16
clone size: .
J gene: TRBJ2-1
D gene: .

CDR3 DNA: TGTGCCAGCAGCGCTCCGGGACAGGATCCCCACTATGGCTACACCTTC
CDR3 protein: CASSAPGQDPHYGYTF
V gene: TRBV2
CDR3 length: 16
clone size: .
J gene: TRBJ1-2
D gene: TRBD1

CDR3 DNA: TGCGCCAGCAGCCAAGATAAACTTCAGCCCCAGCATTTT
CDR3 protein: CASSQDKLQPQHF
V gene: TRBV4-3
CDR3 length: 13
clone size: .
J gene: TRBJ1-5
D gene: .

CDR3 DNA: TGTGCCAGCAGCTTAGCCCAGAACACTGAAGCTTTCTTT
CDR3 protein: CASSLAQNTEAFF
V gene: TRBV7-6
CDR3 length: 13
clone size: .
J gene: TRBJ1-1
D gene: .

CDR3 DNA: TGCAGCGTTGAAAGGGGACTAGCGGGGGGGGTGTCCTACAATGAGCAGTTCTTC
CDR3 protein: CSVERGLAGGVSYNEQFF
V gene: TRBV29-1
CDR3 length: 18
clone size: .
J gene: TRBJ2-1
D gene: TRBD2

CDR3 DNA: TGTGCCAGCTCCCCCGGGACAGAACTTTTTTCCTACGAGCAGTACTTC
CDR3 protein: CASSPGTELFSYEQYF
V gene: TRBV7-2
CDR3 length: 16
clone size: .
J gene: TRBJ2-7
D gene: TRBD1

CDR3 DNA: TGTGCCAGCAGTTCGGGGGGTTACGAGCAGTACTTC
CDR3 protein: CASSSGGYEQYF
V gene: TRBV25-1
CDR3 length: 12
clone size: few
J gene: TRBJ2-7
D gene: TRBD2

CDR3 DNA: TGTGCCAGCAGCGTTGGAGGTAGCAATCAGCCCCAGCATTTT
CDR3 protein: CASSVGGSNQPQHF
V gene: TRBV11-3
CDR3 length: 14
clone size: .
J gene: TRBJ1-5
D gene: .

CDR3 DNA: TGTGCCAGCAGCTTAGGGTCGGGAAGGATATACGAGCAGTACTTC
CDR3 protein: CASSLGSGRIYEQYF
V gene: TRBV11-2
CDR3 length: 15
clone size: few
J gene: TRBJ2-7
D gene: .

CDR3 DNA: TGTGCTAGTGGATCCCAATACCCGATAGCGGGAGGGAGGGAGGAGACCCAGTACTTC
CDR3 protein: CASGSQYPIAGGREETQYF
V gene: TRBV12-5
CDR3 length: 19
clone size: .
J gene: TRBJ2-5
D gene: TRBD2

CDR3 DNA: TGTGCCAGCAGCCAGATCGCGGACACTGAAGCTTTCTTT
CDR3 protein: CASSQIADTEAFF
V gene: TRBV7-2
CDR3 length: 13
clone size: .
J gene: TRBJ1-1
D gene: .

CDR3 DNA: TGTGCCAGCAGCTTAGGGAGGCGGGTAGAGCAGTACTTC
CDR3 protein: CASSLGRRVEQYF
V gene: TRBV11-2
CDR3 length: 13
clone size: .
J gene: TRBJ2-7
D gene: .

CDR3 DNA: TGTGCCAGCAGGGTGGCCGCCGGGGAGCTGTTTTTT
CDR3 protein: CASRVAAGELFF
V gene: TRBV6-5
CDR3 length: 12
clone size: .
J gene: TRBJ2-2
D gene: .

CDR3 DNA: TGTGCCAGCAAGTTGGCGGGAGGGCCACGTATGGAGCAGTTCTTC
CDR3 protein: CASKLAGGPRMEQFF
V gene: TRBV6-1
CDR3 length: 15
clone size: .
J gene: TRBJ2-1
D gene: TRBD2